The clone carrying this TCR beta chain was detected only a few times. Under the authors' procedure: Reference gene primers were amplified, and this amplification served to estimate nucleated cell counts. Some clones are missing from TCRdb's copy, which holds only in-frame ones; the method was immunoSEQ multiplex PCR. For V, J and clone size, that table is used; D and trimming come from the DNA. The top ten hold roughly 5.3% of the sample, which has 290,000 or so clones, 82% seen once. Germline V lookup: CDR1 SGHVS, CDR2 FNYEAQ. The CDR3 extends over 15 amino acids. V lost 5 bases and J 0 bases, leaving 13 bases between the germline ends. Participant ages covered roughly 18 to 89 years across about two dozen US areas. Clinical histories supplied by participants themselves formed the basis of cohort assignment. This entry is derived from a study of blood T cell repertoires in COVID-19. Whole-study context: The origin of the acute and convalescent COVID-19 samples was the United States, Italy and Spain.

The clonotype originates from a man in his forties who had been exposed to COVID-19. The sample taken for sequencing was PBMCs or T cells enriched from blood (not recorded which). V and J are TRBV7-6 and TRBJ1-1, with a tentative D call TRBD1 (5 bases). DNA of the CDR3: TGTGCCAGCAGCACCCGTCGGGGGGTGAACACTGAAGCTTTCTTT. Its protein product is CASSTRRGVNTEAFF.